This T cell receptor beta chain stems from a study of blood T cell repertoires in COVID-19. Profiling relied on immunoSEQ multiplex PCR, and the TCRdb table lists in-frame clones only, not all of them. The data hold 390,000 or so clones, with around 87% observed a single time. The CDR3 loop spans 11 amino acids. Germline CDR1 is MDHEN and CDR2 is SYDVKM. Trimming stripped 3 bases from V and 4 bases from J, with 3 bases between. The V call is TRBV28, the J call TRBJ1-2, with no clear D. Sequences were obtained from peripheral blood. This sequence originates from a woman between 25 and 40 years old with COVID-19, enrolled during active disease. The CDR3 sequence is CASSFGYGYTF. The CDR3 bases are TGTGCCAGCAGTTTCGGCTATGGCTACACCTTC.